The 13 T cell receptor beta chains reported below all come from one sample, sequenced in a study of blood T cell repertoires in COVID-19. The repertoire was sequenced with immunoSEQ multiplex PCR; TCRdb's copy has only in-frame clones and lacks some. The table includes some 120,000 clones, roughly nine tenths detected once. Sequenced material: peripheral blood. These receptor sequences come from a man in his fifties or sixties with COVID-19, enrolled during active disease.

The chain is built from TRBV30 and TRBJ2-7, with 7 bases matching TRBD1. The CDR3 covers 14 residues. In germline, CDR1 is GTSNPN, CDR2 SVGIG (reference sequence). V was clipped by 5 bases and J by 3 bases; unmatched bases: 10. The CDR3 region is CAWASGQINYEQYF. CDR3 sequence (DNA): TGTGCCTGGGCATCGGGACAGATTAACTACGAGCAGTACTTC.

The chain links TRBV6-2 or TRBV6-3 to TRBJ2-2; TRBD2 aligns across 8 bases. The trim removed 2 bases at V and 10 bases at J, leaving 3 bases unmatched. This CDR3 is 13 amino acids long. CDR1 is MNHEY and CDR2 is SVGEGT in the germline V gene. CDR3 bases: TGTGCCAGCAGTTACCAGCGGGGGAAGGAGCTGTTTTTT. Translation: CASSYQRGKELFF.

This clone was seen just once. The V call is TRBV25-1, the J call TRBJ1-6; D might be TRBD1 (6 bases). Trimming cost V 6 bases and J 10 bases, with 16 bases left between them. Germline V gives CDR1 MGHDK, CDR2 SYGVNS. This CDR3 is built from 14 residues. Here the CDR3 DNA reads TGTGCCAGCAGGGGGAGCAGGGGAAACTCACCCCTCCACTTT. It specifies CASRGSRGNSPLHF.

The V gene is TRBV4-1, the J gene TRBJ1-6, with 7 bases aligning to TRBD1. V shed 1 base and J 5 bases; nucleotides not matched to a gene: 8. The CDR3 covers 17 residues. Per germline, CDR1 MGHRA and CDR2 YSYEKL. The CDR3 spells CASSQVSGGFDNSPLHF. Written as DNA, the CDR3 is TGCGCCAGCAGCCAAGTTTCAGGGGGGTTTGATAATTCACCCCTCCACTTT.

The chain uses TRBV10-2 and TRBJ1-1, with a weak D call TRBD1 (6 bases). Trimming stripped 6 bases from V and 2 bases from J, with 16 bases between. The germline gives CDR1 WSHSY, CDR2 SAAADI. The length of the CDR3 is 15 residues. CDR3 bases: TGCGCCAGCAGCCAGCCGGACAGAGCTAACACTGAAGCTTTCTTT. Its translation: CASSQPDRANTEAFF.

In DNA form, the CDR3 reads TGTGCCAGCAGCTCGTCCGGGGAGGTCAGCAATCAGCCCCAGCATTTT. The encoded protein is CASSSSGEVSNQPQHF. The chain couples TRBV7-2 to TRBJ1-5; D unclear. The germline V gene encodes CDR1 SGHTA and CDR2 FQGNSA. V was cut by 4 bases and J by 1 base, with 14 bases left in between. The CDR3 length is 16 residues.

CDR3 sequence: CASSASLGGYNEQFF. CDR3 DNA: TGTGCCAGCAGCGCTAGCCTCGGGGGCTACAATGAGCAGTTCTTC. The chain couples TRBV7-9 to TRBJ2-1; TRBD2 is a possible D gene (6 bases). Germline CDR1 reads SEHNR; CDR2 reads FQNEAQ (reference sequence). CDR3 length equals 15 residues. With 5 bases removed from V and 3 bases from J, the gap between germline ends came to 14 bases.

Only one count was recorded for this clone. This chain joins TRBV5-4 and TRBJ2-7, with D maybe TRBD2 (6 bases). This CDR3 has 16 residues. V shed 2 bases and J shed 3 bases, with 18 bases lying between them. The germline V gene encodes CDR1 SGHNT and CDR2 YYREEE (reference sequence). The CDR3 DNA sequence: TGTGCCAGCAGCTTAGGTGCGGGATCGCTTCACTACGAGCAGTACTTC. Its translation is CASSLGAGSLHYEQYF.

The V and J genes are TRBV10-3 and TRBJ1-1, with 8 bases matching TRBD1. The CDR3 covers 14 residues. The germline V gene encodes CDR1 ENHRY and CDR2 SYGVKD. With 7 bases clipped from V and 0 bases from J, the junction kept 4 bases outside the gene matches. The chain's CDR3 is CAITRGLMNTEAFF. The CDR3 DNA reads TGTGCCATCACCAGGGGGCTAATGAACACTGAAGCTTTCTTT.

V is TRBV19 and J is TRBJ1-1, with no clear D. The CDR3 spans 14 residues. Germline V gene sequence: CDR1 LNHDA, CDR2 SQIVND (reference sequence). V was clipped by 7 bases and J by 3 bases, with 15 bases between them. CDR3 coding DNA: TGTGCCAGTACGGCGGGTAGACTCCACACTGAAGCTTTCTTT. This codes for CASTAGRLHTEAFF.

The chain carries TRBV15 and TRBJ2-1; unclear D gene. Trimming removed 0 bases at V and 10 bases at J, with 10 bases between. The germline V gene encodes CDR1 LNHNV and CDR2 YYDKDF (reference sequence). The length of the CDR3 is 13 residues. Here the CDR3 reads CATSRDPGREQFF. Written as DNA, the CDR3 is TGTGCCACCAGCAGAGATCCCGGCAGGGAGCAGTTCTTC.

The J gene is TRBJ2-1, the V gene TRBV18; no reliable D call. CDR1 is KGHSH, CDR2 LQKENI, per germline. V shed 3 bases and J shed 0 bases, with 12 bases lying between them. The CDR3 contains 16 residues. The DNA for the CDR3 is TGTGCCAGCTCACCTCTACCCCCTAGCTCCTACAATGAGCAGTTCTTC. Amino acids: CASSPLPPSSYNEQFF.

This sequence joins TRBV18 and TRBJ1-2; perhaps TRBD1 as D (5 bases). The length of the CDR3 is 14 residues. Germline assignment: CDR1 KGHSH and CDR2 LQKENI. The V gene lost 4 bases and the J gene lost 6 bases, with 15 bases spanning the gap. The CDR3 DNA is TGTGCCAGCTCACGGCCCGGCAGGGCCCATGGCTACACCTTC. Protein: CASSRPGRAHGYTF.